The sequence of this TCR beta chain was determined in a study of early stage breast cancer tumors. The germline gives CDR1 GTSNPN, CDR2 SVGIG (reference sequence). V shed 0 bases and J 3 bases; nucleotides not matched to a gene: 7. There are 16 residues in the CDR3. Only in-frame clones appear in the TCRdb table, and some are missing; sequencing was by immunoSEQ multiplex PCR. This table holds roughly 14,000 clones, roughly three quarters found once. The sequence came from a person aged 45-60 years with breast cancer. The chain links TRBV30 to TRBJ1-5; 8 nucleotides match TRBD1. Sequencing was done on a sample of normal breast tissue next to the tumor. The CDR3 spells CAWSVPYRGANQPQHF. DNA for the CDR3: TGTGCCTGGAGTGTACCTTACAGGGGGGCCAATCAGCCCCAGCATTTT.